The 2 T cell receptor beta chains reported below all come from one sample, sequenced in a study of human T cells and chemical hapten exposure. Time point denoted: patch test 1, 2 weeks after DPC sensitization. Treatment of the sample: therapeutic diphenylcyclopropenone sensitization with weekly scalp DPC. MiXCR, run by TCRdb on the RACE reads, gives a single entry per CDR3 protein. Found here are around 69,000 distinct CDR3 sequences, over 7.5% of them singletons; the top ten hold 3% to 3.5%. Sample: whole blood, taken in connection with sensitization to the hapten diphenylcyclopropenone (DPC). Receptors originate from a woman aged 40 to 49 with alopecia areata. Some clones in this sample may be carry-over from other donors' samples.

This clonotype was seen many times. The gene calls are TRBV18 and TRBJ1-2, with 9 positions matching TRBD1. The germline V gene has CDR1 KGHSH and CDR2 LQKENI. The ends lost 6 bases at V and 2 bases at J; junction bases unmatched: 7. This CDR3 spans 15 amino acids. The CDR3 nucleotides are TGTGCCAGCTCCACGGACAGGGGTACGAACTATGGCTACACCTTC. Amino acid sequence: CASSTDRGTNYGYTF.

This clonotype appeared many times. The chain links TRBV6-5 to TRBJ1-6, with 7 bases aligning to TRBD1. CDR3 length: 15 residues. Germline loops: CDR1 MNHEY, CDR2 SVGAGI. After removal of 6 bases from V and 3 bases from J, the junction contained 5 bases not matched to a gene. In DNA form, the CDR3 reads TGTGCCAGCAGGGACGGGACAGTCTATAATTCACCCCTCCACTTT. This encodes CASRDGTVYNSPLHF.